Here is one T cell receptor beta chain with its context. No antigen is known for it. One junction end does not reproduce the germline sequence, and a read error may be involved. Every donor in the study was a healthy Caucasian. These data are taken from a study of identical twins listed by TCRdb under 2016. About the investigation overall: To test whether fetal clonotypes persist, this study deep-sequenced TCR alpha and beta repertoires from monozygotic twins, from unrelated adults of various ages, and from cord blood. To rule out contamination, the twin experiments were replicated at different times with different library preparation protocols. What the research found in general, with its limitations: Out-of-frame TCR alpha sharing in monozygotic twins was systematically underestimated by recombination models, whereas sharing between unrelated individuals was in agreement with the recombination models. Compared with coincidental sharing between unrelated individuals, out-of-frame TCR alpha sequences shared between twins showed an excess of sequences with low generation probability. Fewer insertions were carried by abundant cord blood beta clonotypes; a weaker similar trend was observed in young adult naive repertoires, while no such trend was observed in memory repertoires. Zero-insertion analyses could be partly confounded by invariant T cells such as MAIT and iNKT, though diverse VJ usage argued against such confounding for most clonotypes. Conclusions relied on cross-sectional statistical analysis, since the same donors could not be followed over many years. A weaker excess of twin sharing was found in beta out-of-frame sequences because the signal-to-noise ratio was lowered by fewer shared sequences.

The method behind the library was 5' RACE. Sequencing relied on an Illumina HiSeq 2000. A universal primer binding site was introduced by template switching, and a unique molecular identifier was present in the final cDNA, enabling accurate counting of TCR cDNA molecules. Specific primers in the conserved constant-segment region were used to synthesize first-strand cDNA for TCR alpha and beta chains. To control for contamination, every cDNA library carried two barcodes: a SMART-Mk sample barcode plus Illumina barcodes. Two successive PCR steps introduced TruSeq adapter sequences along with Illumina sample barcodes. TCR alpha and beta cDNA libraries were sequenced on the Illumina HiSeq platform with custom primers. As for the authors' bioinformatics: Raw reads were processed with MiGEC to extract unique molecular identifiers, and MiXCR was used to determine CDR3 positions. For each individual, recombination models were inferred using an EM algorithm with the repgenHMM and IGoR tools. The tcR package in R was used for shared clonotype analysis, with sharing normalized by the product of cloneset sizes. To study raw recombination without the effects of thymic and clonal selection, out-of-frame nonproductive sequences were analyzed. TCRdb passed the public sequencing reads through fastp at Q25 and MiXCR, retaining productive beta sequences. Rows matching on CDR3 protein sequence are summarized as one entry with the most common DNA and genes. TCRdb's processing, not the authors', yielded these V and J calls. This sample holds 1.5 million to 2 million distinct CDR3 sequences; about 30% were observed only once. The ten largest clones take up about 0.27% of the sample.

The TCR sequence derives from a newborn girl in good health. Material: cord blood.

The DNA sequence reads TGCAGTGCTAGATTGCTAGCGGGAGATGCGCAGTATTTT. This encodes CSARLLAGDAQYF. Here the chain combines TRBV20-1 and TRBJ2-3; the central 10 bases match TRBD2. The CDR3, from cysteine to phenylalanine, totals 13 residues. CDR3 DNA is the only sequence kept; it has 39 bases, read in frame from the first base. CDR1 and CDR2 are read off the germline V gene (reference sequence) as DFQATT and SNEGSKA.